This T cell receptor (beta chain) is from a study of immune evolution from preneoplasia to lung adenocarcinoma. This CDR3 spans 16 amino acids. Concerning this clone: Additional DNA sequences in this sample encode the identical CDR3.

The data were produced by immunoSEQ multiplex PCR, yet TCRdb's version contains in-frame clones alone and is incomplete. The data contain about 10,000 clones, 60% to 85% of them singletons. This sequence originates from a person aged 70 to 85 with lung adenocarcinoma. Some clones in this sample may be carry-over from other donors' samples. Sample: FFPE minimally invasive lung adenocarcinoma tissue. This chain connects TRBV12-2 to TRBJ1-3; TRBD1 reflects the table's D call only, with no check against the DNA. TRBV12-2 is tagged as a pseudogene. DNA of the CDR3: TGTGCAAGTCGCTTAGATAGACATTACTCTGGAAACACCATATATTTT. Protein: CASRLDRHYSGNTIYF.